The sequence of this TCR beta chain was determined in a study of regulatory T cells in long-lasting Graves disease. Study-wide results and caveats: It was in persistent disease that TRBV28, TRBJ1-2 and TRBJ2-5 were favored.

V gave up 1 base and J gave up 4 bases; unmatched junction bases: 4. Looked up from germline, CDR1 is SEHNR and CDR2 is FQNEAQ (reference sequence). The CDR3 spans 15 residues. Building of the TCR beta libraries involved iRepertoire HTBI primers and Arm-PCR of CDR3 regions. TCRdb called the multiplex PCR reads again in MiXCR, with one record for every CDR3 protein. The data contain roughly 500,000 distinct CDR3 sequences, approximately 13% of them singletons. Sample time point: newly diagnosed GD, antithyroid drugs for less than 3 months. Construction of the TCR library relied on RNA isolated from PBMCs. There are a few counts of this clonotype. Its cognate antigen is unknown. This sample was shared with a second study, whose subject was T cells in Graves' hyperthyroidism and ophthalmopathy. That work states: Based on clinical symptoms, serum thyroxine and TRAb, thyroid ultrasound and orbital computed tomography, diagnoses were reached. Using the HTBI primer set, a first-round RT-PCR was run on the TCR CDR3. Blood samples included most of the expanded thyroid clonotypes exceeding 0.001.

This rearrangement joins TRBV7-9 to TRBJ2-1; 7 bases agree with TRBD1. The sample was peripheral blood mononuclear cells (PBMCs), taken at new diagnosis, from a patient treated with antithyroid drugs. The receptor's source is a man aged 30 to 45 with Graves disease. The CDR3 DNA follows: TGTGCCAGCAGCTTAGTTAGGGGACAGTACAATGAGCAGTTCTTC. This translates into CASSLVRGQYNEQFF.